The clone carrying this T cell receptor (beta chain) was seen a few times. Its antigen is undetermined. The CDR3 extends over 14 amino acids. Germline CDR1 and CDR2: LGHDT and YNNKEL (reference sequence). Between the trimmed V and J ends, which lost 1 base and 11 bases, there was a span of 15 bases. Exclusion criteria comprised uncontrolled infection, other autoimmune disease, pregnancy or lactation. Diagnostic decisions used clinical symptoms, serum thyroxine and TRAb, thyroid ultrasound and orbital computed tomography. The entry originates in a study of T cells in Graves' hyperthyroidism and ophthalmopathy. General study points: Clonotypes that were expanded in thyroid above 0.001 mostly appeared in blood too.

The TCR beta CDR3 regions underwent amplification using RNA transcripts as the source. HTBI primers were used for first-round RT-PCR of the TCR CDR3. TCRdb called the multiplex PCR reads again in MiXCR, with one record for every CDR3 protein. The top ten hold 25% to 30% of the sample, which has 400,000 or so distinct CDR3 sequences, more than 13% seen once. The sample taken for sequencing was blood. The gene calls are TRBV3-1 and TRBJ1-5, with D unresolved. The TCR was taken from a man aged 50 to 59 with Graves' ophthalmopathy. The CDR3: CASSQGVTKSAQHF. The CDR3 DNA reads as TGTGCCAGCAGCCAAGGGGTAACGAAATCAGCCCAGCATTTT.